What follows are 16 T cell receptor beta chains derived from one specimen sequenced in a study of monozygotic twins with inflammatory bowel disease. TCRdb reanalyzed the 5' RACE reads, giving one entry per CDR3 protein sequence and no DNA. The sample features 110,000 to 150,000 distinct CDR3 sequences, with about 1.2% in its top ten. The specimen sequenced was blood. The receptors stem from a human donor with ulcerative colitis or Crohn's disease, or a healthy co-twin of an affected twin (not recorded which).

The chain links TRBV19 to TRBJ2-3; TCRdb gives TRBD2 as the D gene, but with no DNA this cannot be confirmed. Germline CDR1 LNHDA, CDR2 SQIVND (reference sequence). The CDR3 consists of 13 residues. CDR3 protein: CASSVGTTDTQYF.

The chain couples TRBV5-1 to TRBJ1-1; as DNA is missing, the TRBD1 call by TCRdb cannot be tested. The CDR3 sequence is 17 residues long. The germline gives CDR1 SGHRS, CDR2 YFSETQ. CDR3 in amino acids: CASNRQGASRLNTEAFF.

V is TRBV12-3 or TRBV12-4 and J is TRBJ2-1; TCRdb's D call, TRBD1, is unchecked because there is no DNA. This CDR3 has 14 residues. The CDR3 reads CASSLDRRYNEQFF.

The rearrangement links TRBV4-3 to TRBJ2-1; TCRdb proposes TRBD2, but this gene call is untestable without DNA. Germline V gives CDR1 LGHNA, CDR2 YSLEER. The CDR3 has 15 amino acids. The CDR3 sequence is CASSQIVAGGNEQFF.

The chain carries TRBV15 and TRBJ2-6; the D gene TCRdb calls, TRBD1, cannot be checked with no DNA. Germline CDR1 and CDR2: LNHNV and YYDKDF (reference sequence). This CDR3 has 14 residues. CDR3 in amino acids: CATKGGPGANVLTF.

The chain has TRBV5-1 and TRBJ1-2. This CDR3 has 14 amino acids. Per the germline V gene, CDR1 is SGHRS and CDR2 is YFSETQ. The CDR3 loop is CASSSGQLIYGYTF.

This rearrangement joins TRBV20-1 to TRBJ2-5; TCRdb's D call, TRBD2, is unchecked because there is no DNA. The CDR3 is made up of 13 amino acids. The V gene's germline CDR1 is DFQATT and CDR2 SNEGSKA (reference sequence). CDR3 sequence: CSAQTSGRGAQYF.

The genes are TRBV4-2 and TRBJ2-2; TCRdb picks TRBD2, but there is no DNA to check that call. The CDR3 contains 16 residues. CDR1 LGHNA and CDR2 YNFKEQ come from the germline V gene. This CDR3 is CASRATSGTGTEELFF.

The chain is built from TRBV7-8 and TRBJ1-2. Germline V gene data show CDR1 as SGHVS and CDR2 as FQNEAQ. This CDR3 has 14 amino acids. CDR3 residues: CASSPYQYLGGYTF.

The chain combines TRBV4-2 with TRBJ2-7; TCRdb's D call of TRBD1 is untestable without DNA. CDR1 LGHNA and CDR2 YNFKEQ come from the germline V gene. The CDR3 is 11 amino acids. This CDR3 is CASSLGDEQYF.

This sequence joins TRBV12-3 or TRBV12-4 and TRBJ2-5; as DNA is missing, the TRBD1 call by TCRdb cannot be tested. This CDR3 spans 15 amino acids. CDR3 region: CASSQMDRDQETQYF.

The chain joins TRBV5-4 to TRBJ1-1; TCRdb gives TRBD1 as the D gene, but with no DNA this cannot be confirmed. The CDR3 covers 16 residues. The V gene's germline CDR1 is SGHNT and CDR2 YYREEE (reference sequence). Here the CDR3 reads CASSPRTGGAITEAFF. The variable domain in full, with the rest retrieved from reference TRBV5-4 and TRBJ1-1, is ETGVTQSPTHLIKTRGQQVTLRCSSQSGHNTVSWYQQALGQGPQFIFQYYREEENGRGNFPPRFSGLQFPNYSSELNVNALELDDSALYLCASSPRTGGAITEAFFGQGTRLTVV.

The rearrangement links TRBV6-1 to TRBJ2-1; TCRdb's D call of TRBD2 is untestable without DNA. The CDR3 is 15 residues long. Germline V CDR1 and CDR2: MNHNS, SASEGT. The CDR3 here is CASSDFSGRLNEQFF.

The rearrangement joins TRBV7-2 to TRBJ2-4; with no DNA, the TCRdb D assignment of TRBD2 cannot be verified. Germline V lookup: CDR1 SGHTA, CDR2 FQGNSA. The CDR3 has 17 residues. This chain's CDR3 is CASSFSTSGLAKNIQYF.

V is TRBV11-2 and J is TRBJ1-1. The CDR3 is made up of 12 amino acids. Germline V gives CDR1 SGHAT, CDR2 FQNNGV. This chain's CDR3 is CASSRKNTEAFF.

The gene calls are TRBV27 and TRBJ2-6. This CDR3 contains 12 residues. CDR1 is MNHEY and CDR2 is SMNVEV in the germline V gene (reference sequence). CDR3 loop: CASRLGANVLTF.